One sample yielded the 13 T cell receptor beta chains listed below, sequenced in a study of Ad26.COV2.S vaccination and SARS-CoV-2 variants. Described treatment: roughly 18 received Ad26.COV2.S at low or high dose, single or two shots; a few received placebo; per-sample allocation not given. Day 63 after the first injection of vaccine or placebo was the sampling time. Generated by immunoSEQ multiplex PCR, the TCRdb table keeps only in-frame clones and is missing some. The data hold about 440,000 clones, with around 88% observed a single time. Sample: peripheral blood, taken in a trial of Ad26.COV2.S vaccine versus placebo. The receptors were gathered from a person between 18 and 59 years old who received the Ad26.COV2.S COVID-19 vaccine or a placebo.

This sequence joins TRBV18 and TRBJ1-1, with 9 bases aligning to TRBD1. CDR1 is KGHSH, CDR2 LQKENI, per germline. The length of the CDR3 is 14 residues. V lost 3 bases to trimming and J lost 8 bases; unmatched junction nucleotides: 7. The CDR3 loop reads CASSPSRGQGEAFF. CDR3 nucleotide sequence: TGTGCCAGCTCACCCTCGCGGGGACAGGGCGAAGCTTTCTTT.

J is TRBJ2-1 and V is TRBV11-2; maybe TRBD2 (5 bases). Germline V CDR1 and CDR2: SGHAT, FQNNGV. The V end lost 3 bases, the J end lost 2 bases, and 11 bases lay between the germline ends. This CDR3 spans 15 amino acids. CDR3 region: CASSFTRDPYNEQFF. CDR3 bases: TGTGCCAGCAGCTTTACGAGGGATCCCTACAATGAGCAGTTCTTC.

This clone occurred a few times. The CDR3: CASSETGTTSYYGYTF. For the CDR3, the DNA is TGTGCCAGCAGCGAGACAGGGACCACTAGTTACTATGGCTACACCTTC. The gene calls are TRBV9 and TRBJ1-2, with 7 bases matching TRBD1. Trimming at V came to 3 bases and at J to 3 bases, leaving 11 bases not matched to a gene. Germline V gives CDR1 SGDLS, CDR2 YYNGEE. The length of the CDR3 is 16 residues.

The chain couples TRBV28 to TRBJ2-3; 10 bases align to TRBD1. CDR1 is MDHEN, CDR2 SYDVKM, per germline. After removal of 3 bases from V and 6 bases from J, the junction contained 6 bases not matched to a gene. The CDR3 is 15 residues long. CDR3 in DNA: TGTGCCAGCAGTTTGACAGGGGGCTATTCGGATACGCAGTATTTT. Translated: CASSLTGGYSDTQYF.

This clone was detected only a few times. The rearrangement uses TRBV21-1 and TRBJ1-2. TRBV21-1 is a pseudogene locus. The CDR3 has 15 amino acids. The CDR3 region is CASSKRPLDLYGYTF. CDR3 sequence (DNA): TGTGCCAGCAGCAAAAGACCCCTGGACCTCTATGGCTACACCTTC.

The chain employs TRBV18 and TRBJ2-7; TRBD1 is a possible D gene (6 bases). The CDR3 covers 18 residues. CDR1 is KGHSH, CDR2 LQKENI, per germline. Trimming shortened V by 6 bases and J by 0 bases, and 24 bases separated the two germline ends. This CDR3 reads CASSRVPGQILSSYEQYF. For the CDR3, the DNA is TGTGCCAGCTCTCGAGTCCCGGGACAAATTCTGAGCTCCTACGAGCAGTACTTC.

This clone was counted between two and nine times. The chain joins TRBV5-5 to TRBJ1-1; 8 nucleotides align to TRBD1. The germline V gene encodes CDR1 SGHKS and CDR2 YYEKEE (reference sequence). The V and J ends lost 4 bases and 5 bases, in that order; junction bases with no gene match: 10. CDR3 length: 15 residues. CDR3 sequence: CASSGTGWGGTEAFF. The DNA of the CDR3 is TGTGCCAGCAGCGGGACAGGTTGGGGCGGGACTGAAGCTTTCTTT. The full variable domain, with the rest looked up from reference TRBV5-5 and TRBJ1-1, is DAGVTQSPTHLIKTRGQQVTLRCSPISGHKSVSWYQQVLGQGPQFIFQYYEKEERGRGNFPDRFSARQFPNYSSELNVNALLLGDSALYLCASSGTGWGGTEAFFGQGTRLTVV.

The V call is TRBV28, the J call TRBJ1-3; no reliable D call. The CDR3 is made up of 16 amino acids. Trimming removed 5 bases at V and 3 bases at J, with 17 bases between. Per the germline V gene, CDR1 is MDHEN and CDR2 is SYDVKM. This CDR3 is CASSPRRRGSGNTIYF. DNA of the CDR3: TGTGCCAGCAGTCCGAGAAGGCGGGGAAGTGGAAACACCATATATTTT.

The rearrangement joins TRBV7-9 to TRBJ1-6, with TRBD1 matching over 7 bases. Unmatched junction bases numbered 3, after V lost 1 base and J lost 6 bases. The CDR3 contains 15 residues. Per the germline V gene, CDR1 is SEHNR and CDR2 is FQNEAQ (reference sequence). The CDR3 reads CASSLEGGFNSPLHF. The CDR3 nucleotides read TGTGCCAGCAGCTTAGAAGGGGGCTTTAATTCACCCCTCCACTTT.

This sequence joins TRBV11-2 and TRBJ2-5, with D tentatively TRBD2 (5 bases). V dropped 1 base and J dropped 5 bases, with 14 bases sitting between them. The germline V gene has CDR1 SGHAT and CDR2 FQNNGV. This CDR3 is built from 15 residues. CDR3 bases: TGTGCCAGCAGCTTAGTCACCAACGGGATGGAGACCCAGTACTTC. It is translated as CASSLVTNGMETQYF.

In its sample, this clone was seen a few times. The rearrangement joins TRBV14 to TRBJ2-7; no clear D. The germline CDR1 and CDR2 sequences are SGHDN and FVKESK. The CDR3 loop spans 12 amino acids. V gave up 4 bases and J gave up 7 bases, with 11 bases separating them. The CDR3 DNA reads TGTGCCAGCAGCCCTCGTCCCGGGGAGCAGTACTTC. Residues: CASSPRPGEQYF. Combining the CDR3 with reference TRBV14 and TRBJ2-7 gives the whole variable domain EAGVTQFPSHSVIEKGQTVTLRCDPISGHDNLYWYRRVMGKEIKFLLHFVKESKQDESGMPNNRFLAERTGGTYSTLKVQPAELEDSGVYFCASSPRPGEQYFGPGTRLTVT.

The chain uses TRBV29-1 and TRBJ1-2; TRBD1 agrees at 11 bases. V shed 5 bases and J 4 bases; nucleotides not matched to a gene: 6. Germline CDR1 SQVTM, CDR2 ANQGSEA. The CDR3 has 14 residues. CDR3: CSVLRDRGVYGYTF. The CDR3 nucleotides read TGCAGCGTTCTTCGGGACAGGGGGGTCTATGGCTACACCTTC.

The chain couples TRBV19 to TRBJ1-1; D is uncertain. Germline values: CDR1 LNHDA, CDR2 SQIVND (reference sequence). This CDR3 region has 13 residues. V lost 8 bases, J lost 2 bases, and 12 bases lay in between. The CDR3 spells CASGASINTEAFF. CDR3 coding DNA: TGTGCCAGTGGTGCCAGCATAAACACTGAAGCTTTCTTT.